This T cell receptor beta chain is drawn from a study of blood T cell repertoires in COVID-19. J was trimmed by 5 bases and V by 5 bases; bases with no gene match: 9. CDR3 size: 14 residues. Germline V gives CDR1 GTSNPN, CDR2 SVGIG (reference sequence). Repertoires were generated with immunoSEQ multiplex PCR, while TCRdb's copy carries only in-frame clones and drops some. The data hold approximately 250,000 clones, with about 88% observed a single time. This sequence joins TRBV30 and TRBJ2-5; 9 bases agree with TRBD1. Specimen: peripheral blood. The source of this sequence is a woman aged 70 to 79 with COVID-19, enrolled during active disease. The CDR3 nucleotides are TGTGCCTGGCAGGGAACAGGGGGCGCGGAGACCCAGTACTTC. It codes for CAWQGTGGAETQYF.